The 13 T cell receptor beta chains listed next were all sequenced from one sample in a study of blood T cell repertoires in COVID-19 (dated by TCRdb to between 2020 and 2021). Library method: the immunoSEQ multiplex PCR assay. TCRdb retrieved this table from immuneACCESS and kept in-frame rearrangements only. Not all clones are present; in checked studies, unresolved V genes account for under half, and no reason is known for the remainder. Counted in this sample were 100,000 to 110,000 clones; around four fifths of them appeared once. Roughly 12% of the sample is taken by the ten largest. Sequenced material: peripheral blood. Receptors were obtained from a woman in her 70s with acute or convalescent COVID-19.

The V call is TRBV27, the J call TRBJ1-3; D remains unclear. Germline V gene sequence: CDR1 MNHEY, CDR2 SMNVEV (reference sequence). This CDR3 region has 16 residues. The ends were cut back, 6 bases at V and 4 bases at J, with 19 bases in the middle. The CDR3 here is CASSPPPWVQGNTIYF. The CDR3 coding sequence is TGTGCCAGCAGCCCTCCCCCATGGGTACAGGGAAACACCATATATTTT.

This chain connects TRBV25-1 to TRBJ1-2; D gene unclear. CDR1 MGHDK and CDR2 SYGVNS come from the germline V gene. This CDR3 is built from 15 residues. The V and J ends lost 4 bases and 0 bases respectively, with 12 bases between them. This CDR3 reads CASSVAVGTNYGYTF. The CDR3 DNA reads TGTGCCAGCAGTGTTGCAGTTGGTACTAACTATGGCTACACCTTC.

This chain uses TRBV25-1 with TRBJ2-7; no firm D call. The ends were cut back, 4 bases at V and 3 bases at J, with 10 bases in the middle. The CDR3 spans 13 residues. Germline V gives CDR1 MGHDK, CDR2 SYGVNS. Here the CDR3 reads CASSAPPRYEQYF. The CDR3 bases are TGTGCCAGCAGTGCCCCCCCCCGCTACGAGCAGTACTTC.

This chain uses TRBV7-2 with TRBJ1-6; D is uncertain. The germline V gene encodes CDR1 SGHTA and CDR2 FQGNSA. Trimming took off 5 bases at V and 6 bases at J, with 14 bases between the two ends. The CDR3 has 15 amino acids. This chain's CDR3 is CASSRGQALNSPLHF. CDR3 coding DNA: TGTGCCAGCAGCCGTGGGCAGGCGCTTAATTCACCCCTCCACTTT.

CDR3 bases: TGTGCCATCAGTGATCCAGGACTAGCGGGGGGGCCTGTTGGTAATGAGCAGTTCTTC. This encodes CAISDPGLAGGPVGNEQFF. The chain is built from TRBV10-3 and TRBJ2-1; TRBD2 matches 15 bases. V dropped 3 bases and J dropped 7; count of bases not matched to a gene: 13. Germline loops: CDR1 ENHRY, CDR2 SYGVKD. The CDR3 totals 19 residues.

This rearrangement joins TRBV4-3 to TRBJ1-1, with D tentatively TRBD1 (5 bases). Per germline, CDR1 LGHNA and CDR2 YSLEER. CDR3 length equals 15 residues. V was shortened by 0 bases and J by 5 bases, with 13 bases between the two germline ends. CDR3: CASSQELGAATEAFF. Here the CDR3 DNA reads TGCGCCAGCAGCCAAGAATTAGGGGCCGCGACTGAAGCTTTCTTT.

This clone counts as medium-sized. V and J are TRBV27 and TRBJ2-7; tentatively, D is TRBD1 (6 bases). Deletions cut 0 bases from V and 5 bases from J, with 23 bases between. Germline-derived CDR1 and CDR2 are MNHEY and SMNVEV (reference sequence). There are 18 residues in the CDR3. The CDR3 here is CASSLSLGDISKGDEQYV. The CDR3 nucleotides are TGTGCCAGCAGTTTATCGCTAGGGGACATCAGTAAGGGGGACGAGCAGTACGTC.

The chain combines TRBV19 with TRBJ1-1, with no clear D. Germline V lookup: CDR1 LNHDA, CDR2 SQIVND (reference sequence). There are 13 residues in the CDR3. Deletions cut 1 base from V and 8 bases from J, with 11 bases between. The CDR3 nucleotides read TGTGCCAGTAGTATAGGCCAGAACATCGAAGCTTTCTTT. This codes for CASSIGQNIEAFF.

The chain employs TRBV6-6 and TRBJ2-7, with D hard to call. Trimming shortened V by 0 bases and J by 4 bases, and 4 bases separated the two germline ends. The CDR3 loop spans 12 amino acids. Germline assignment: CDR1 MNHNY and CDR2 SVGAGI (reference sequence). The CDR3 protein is CASSYSRYEQYV. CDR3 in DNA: TGTGCCAGCAGTTACTCGAGGTACGAGCAGTACGTC.

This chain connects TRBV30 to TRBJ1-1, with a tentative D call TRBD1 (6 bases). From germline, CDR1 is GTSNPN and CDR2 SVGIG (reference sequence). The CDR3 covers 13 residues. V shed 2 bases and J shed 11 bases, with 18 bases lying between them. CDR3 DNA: TGTGCCTGGAGTCCGTGGGACACCGGGAAGGCTTTCTTT. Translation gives CAWSPWDTGKAFF. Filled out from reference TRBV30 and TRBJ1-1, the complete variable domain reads SQTIHQWPATLVQPVGSPLSLECTVEGTSNPNLYWYRQAAGRGLQLLFYSVGIGQISSEVPQNLSASRPQDRQFILSSKKLLLSDSGFYLCAWSPWDTGKAFFGQGTRLTVV.

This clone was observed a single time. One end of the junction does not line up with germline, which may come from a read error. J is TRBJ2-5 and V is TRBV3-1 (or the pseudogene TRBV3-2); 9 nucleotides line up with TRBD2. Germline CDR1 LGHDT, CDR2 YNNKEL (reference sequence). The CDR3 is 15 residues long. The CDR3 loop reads CASSIGTSPQENQYF. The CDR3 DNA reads TGTGCCAGCAGCATCGGGACTAGCCCCCAAGAGAACCAGTACTTC.

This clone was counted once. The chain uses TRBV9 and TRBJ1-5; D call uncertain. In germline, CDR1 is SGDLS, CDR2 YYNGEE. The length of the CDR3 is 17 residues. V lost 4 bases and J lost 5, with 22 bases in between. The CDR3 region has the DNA TGTGCCAGCAGCCGAAGGGCGGGTCCGGGCGACGATCAGCCCCAGCATTTT. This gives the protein CASSRRAGPGDDQPQHF.

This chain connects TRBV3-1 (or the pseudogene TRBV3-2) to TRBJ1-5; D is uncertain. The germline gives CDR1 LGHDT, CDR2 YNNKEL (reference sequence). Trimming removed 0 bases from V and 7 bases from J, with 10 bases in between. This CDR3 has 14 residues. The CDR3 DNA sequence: TGTGCCAGCAGCCAAGACCGGTTCAACCAGCCCCAGCATTTT. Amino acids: CASSQDRFNQPQHF.